This T cell receptor (beta chain) is drawn from a study of memory CD4+ T cells and cytomegalovirus serostatus. Clones were sequenced by immunoSEQ multiplex PCR, and TCRdb holds only the in-frame ones, with some missing. There are more than 45,000 clones in the sample; around 80% occur only once, and about 0.8% lies in the top ten. Single viable CD3+CD4+CD8-CD45RO+ cells were sorted as the memory CD4+ T cells. The CDR3 loop spans 14 amino acids. V shed 6 bases and J shed 1 base, with 10 bases lying between them. In germline, CDR1 is MNHEY, CDR2 SMNVEV (reference sequence). Sequencing was carried out using memory CD4+ T cells from blood. This clonotype was sampled from an adult in good health and CMV-seronegative. The chain carries TRBV27 and TRBJ1-5, with a weak D call TRBD1 (5 bases). CDR3 sequence: CASSLRESNQPQHF. Written as DNA, the CDR3 is TGTGCCAGCAGCCTCAGGGAAAGCAATCAGCCCCAGCATTTT.